The 7 T cell receptor beta chains presented below share a single source sample, sequenced in a study of blood T cell repertoires in COVID-19 (dated by TCRdb to the early 2020s). Preparation of the library involved the immunoSEQ multiplex PCR assay. TCRdb's version of the immuneACCESS table is confined to in-frame rearrangements and falls short of the full clone set. An unresolved V gene accounts for under half of the shortfall where checked; the remainder is of unknown origin. Here the sample has about 240,000 clones; approximately 86% occur a single time. In total, the top ten clones hold about 3.3% of the sample. The sample was PBMCs or T cells enriched from blood (not recorded which). The receptors were sampled from a woman aged 40 to 55 with acute COVID-19.

V and J are TRBV7-3 and TRBJ2-1; perhaps TRBD1 as D (5 bases). The germline gives CDR1 SGHTA, CDR2 FQGTGA. The CDR3 runs to 13 residues. With 0 bases removed from V and 9 bases from J, the gap between germline ends came to 9 bases. The CDR3 sequence is CASSLTLQGEQFF. CDR3 coding DNA: TGTGCCAGCAGCTTAACTCTTCAGGGTGAGCAGTTCTTC. Looking up the rest from reference TRBV7-3 and TRBJ2-1 gives the full variable domain: GAGVSQTPSNKVTEKGKYVELRCDPISGHTALYWYRQSLGQGPEFLIYFQGTGAADDSGLPNDRFFAVRPEGSVSTLKIQRTERGDSAVYLCASSLTLQGEQFFGPGTRLTVL.

The chain employs TRBV10-3 and TRBJ1-2; D is ambiguous. The V gene's germline CDR1 is ENHRY and CDR2 SYGVKD. The V end was cut by 4 bases, the J end by 8 bases, with 14 bases between. The CDR3 covers 13 residues. The CDR3 nucleotides are TGTGCCATCAGTGGGGCGACAATCGAGGGCTACACCTTC. Protein sequence: CAISGATIEGYTF.

V gene TRBV6-5 combines with J gene TRBJ2-3; D is unresolved. The ends were cut back, 7 bases at V and 0 bases at J, with 14 bases in the middle. Germline values: CDR1 MNHEY, CDR2 SVGAGI. The CDR3 is 15 residues long. CDR3 DNA sequence: TGTGCCAGCACCCTATGGGCAGCTAGCACAGATACGCAGTATTTT. Translated, it gives CASTLWAASTDTQYF.

The V and J genes are TRBV7-9 and TRBJ2-6; D uncertain. Trimming took off 7 bases at V and 3 bases at J, with 4 bases between the two ends. The CDR3 contains 12 residues. Germline CDR1 reads SEHNR; CDR2 reads FQNEAQ (reference sequence). The CDR3, as DNA: TGTGCCAGCATGAGTGGGGCCAACGTCCTGACTTTC. Amino acids: CASMSGANVLTF.

The chain recombines TRBV19 with TRBJ1-3; tentatively, D is TRBD1 (5 bases). V gave up 7 bases and J gave up 2 bases, with 18 bases separating them. This CDR3 has 16 residues. Germline V gives CDR1 LNHDA, CDR2 SQIVND (reference sequence). This CDR3 is CASIGAGQRPGNTIYF. The CDR3 region has the DNA TGTGCCAGTATAGGGGCAGGTCAACGTCCTGGAAACACCATATATTTT.

The V and J genes are TRBV25-1 and TRBJ2-7; no reliable D call. The germline CDR1 and CDR2 sequences are MGHDK and SYGVNS. The CDR3 loop spans 14 amino acids. V gave up 7 bases and J gave up 2 bases, with 15 bases separating them. CDR3 sequence (DNA): TGTGCCAGCATTTCCCGAACAAGTCCCTACGAGCAGTACTTC. As protein: CASISRTSPYEQYF.

The chain recombines TRBV5-4 with TRBJ1-6, with 11 nucleotides matching TRBD1. The CDR3 is 16 residues long. V shed 9 bases and J 5 bases; nucleotides not matched to a gene: 10. The germline V gene has CDR1 SGHNT and CDR2 YYREEE (reference sequence). CDR3 nucleotides: TGTGCCATCACCTCCGGACAGGGGGCCGATAATTCACCCCTCCACTTT. It yields the protein CAITSGQGADNSPLHF.